The 8 T cell receptor beta chains below all came from one sample that was sequenced in a study of CXCR3-negative and CXCR3-positive naive CD8 T cells. Each TRB cDNA library was prepared by 5' RACE (with UMI labels). TCRdb reanalyzed the 5' RACE reads, giving one entry per CDR3 protein sequence and no DNA. The sample features tens of thousands of distinct CDR3 sequences, with roughly 10% in its top ten. The source material was memory CD8+ T cells from blood. These receptors were collected from a human donor in good health. Some clones in this sample may be carry-over from other donors' samples.

The rearrangement uses TRBV12-3 or TRBV12-4 and TRBJ2-7. The CDR3 contains 12 residues. The CDR3 protein is CASSPTGYEQYF.

J is TRBJ2-7 and V is TRBV29-1; TCRdb lists TRBD1, though no DNA is available to test this call. The CDR3 runs 12 residues. CDR1 and CDR2 from the germline V gene are SQVTM and ANQGSEA. CDR3 protein: CSVRDSSYEQYF.

This clonotype ranks as medium-sized in terms of frequency. The chain couples TRBV7-6 to TRBJ2-1; TCRdb designates TRBD1, a call that cannot be tested without DNA. The CDR3 loop spans 17 amino acids. Germline values: CDR1 SGHVS, CDR2 FNYEAQ. The CDR3 sequence is CASSLAGGLSSYNEQFF.

This rearrangement joins TRBV6-4 to TRBJ2-3. Per germline, CDR1 MRHNA and CDR2 SNTAGT. This CDR3 has 15 amino acids. Here the CDR3 reads CASSSRGESTDTQYF.

The chain recombines TRBV7-9 with TRBJ2-1; TCRdb outputs TRBD2, but without DNA this stays unchecked. This CDR3 has 18 amino acids. Germline V gene sequence: CDR1 SEHNR, CDR2 FQNEAQ (reference sequence). The CDR3 reads CASSLEGSSGGQYNEQFF.

V gene TRBV5-1 combines with J gene TRBJ2-7; there is no DNA to check the TCRdb D call of TRBD1. Germline CDR1 reads SGHRS; CDR2 reads YFSETQ. The CDR3 is made up of 15 amino acids. The CDR3 spells CASSLGQGVPYEQYF.

The chain combines TRBV20-1 with TRBJ2-1; no DNA is available, so the TRBD2 call from TCRdb remains unchecked. Germline V lookup: CDR1 DFQATT, CDR2 SNEGSKA (reference sequence). CDR3 length equals 14 residues. The CDR3: CSASGTSGYNEQFF.

The chain recombines TRBV6-1 with TRBJ2-7; TCRdb designates TRBD1, a call that cannot be tested without DNA. Per the germline V gene, CDR1 is MNHNS and CDR2 is SASEGT. The CDR3 loop spans 16 amino acids. This CDR3 reads CASIRQAGLSSYEQYF.